The 31 T cell receptor beta chains below come from one sample, sequenced in a study of identifying expanded T cells in peripheral blood. Method: immunoSEQ multiplex PCR; TCRdb's copy keeps in-frame clones and lacks some. The sample carries roughly 100,000 clones, roughly 90% recorded once. Source material: blood. These receptors originate from a person between 18 and 75 years old in good health.

This clone appeared a few times. V usage is TRBV4-2 and J usage is TRBJ2-7; no clear D. Trimming took off 4 bases at V and 3 bases at J, with 10 bases between the two ends. CDR3 length: 13 amino acids. The V gene's germline CDR1 is LGHNA and CDR2 YNFKEQ. CDR3 region: CASSPPAVYEQYF. The CDR3 bases are TGTGCCAGCAGCCCCCCCGCAGTCTACGAGCAGTACTTC.

The J gene is TRBJ2-2, the V gene TRBV18, with 8 positions matching TRBD1. Germline V CDR1 and CDR2: KGHSH, LQKENI. Trimming removed 3 bases from V and 0 bases from J; junction bases left unmatched: 6. The CDR3 covers 17 residues. The CDR3 DNA follows: TGTGCCAGCTCACCTCGCGAACAGGGGGCGAACACCGGGGAGCTGTTTTTT. This encodes CASSPREQGANTGELFF.

The gene calls are TRBV6-6 and TRBJ2-1, with TRBD2 matching 9 bases. V lost 8 bases, J lost 15 bases, and 11 bases stayed unmatched. The CDR3 sequence is 12 residues long. Germline assignment: CDR1 MNHNY and CDR2 SVGAGI (reference sequence). In nucleotides, the CDR3 is TGTGCCAGCGGTTTTAGCGGGAGCTCGGGGTTCTTC. Translation: CASGFSGSSGFF.

This sequence joins TRBV2 and TRBJ2-5; 7 positions agree with TRBD2. Germline CDR1 reads SNHLY; CDR2 reads FYNNEI. The CDR3 contains 15 residues. V shed 2 bases, J shed 5 bases, and the junction held 8 bases outside the gene matches. The CDR3 DNA follows: TGTGCCAGCAGTGAATTAGGCGGGGGACGGGAGACCCAGTACTTC. The encoded protein is CASSELGGGRETQYF. Filled out from reference TRBV2 and TRBJ2-5, the complete variable domain reads EPEVTQTPSHQVTQMGQEVILRCVPISNHLYFYWYRQILGQKVEFLVSFYNNEISEKSEIFDDQFSVERPDGSNFTLKIRSTKLEDSAMYFCASSELGGGRETQYFGPGTRLLVL.

The J gene is TRBJ1-6, the V gene TRBV6-5, with a tentative D call TRBD1 (5 bases). CDR1 is MNHEY, CDR2 SVGAGI, per germline. This CDR3 has 12 residues. The V gene lost 4 bases and the J gene lost 16 bases, with 14 bases spanning the gap. The CDR3, as DNA: TGTGCCAGCAGTTCCCGAGGGGCGCCGCTCCACTTT. Its protein is CASSSRGAPLHF.

The rearrangement joins TRBV13 to TRBJ1-2; 7 nucleotides agree with TRBD1. CDR1 and CDR2 from the germline V gene are PRHDT and FYEKMQ (reference sequence). The J segment lost 6 bases and the V segment lost 10 bases, leaving 11 bases of the junction unmatched. The CDR3 is 13 residues long. DNA for the CDR3: TGTGCCACCAGGGACAGCCCCCCTAATGGCTACACCTTC. Encoded protein: CATRDSPPNGYTF.

The rearrangement links TRBV6-4 to TRBJ2-4, with D possibly matching TRBD1 (5 bases). The germline CDR1 and CDR2 sequences are MRHNA and SNTAGT. Trimming left V 2 bases short and J 6 bases short, with 32 bases between. This CDR3 region has 21 residues. In DNA, the CDR3 is TGTGCCAGCAGTGACCGTCTAGACCCCCTCTATACACCCGCAAGGGGAAACATTCAGTACTTC. As protein: CASSDRLDPLYTPARGNIQYF.

The rearrangement joins TRBV4-3 to TRBJ2-5; 7 bases match TRBD1. Losses at the gene ends were 1 base for V and 4 bases for J; bases not matched to a gene: 6. CDR3 length equals 15 residues. The germline CDR1 and CDR2 sequences are LGHNA and YSLEER. CDR3 sequence (DNA): TGCGCCAGCAGCCAAGGGGGGACAGATGTAGAGACCCAGTACTTC. Amino acid sequence: CASSQGGTDVETQYF.

The chain recombines TRBV7-9 with TRBJ2-5; D possibly matches TRBD1 or TRBD2 (6 bases each). The V end was cut by 5 bases, the J end by 5 bases, with 12 bases between. In germline, CDR1 is SEHNR, CDR2 FQNEAQ (reference sequence). The CDR3 is made up of 13 amino acids. CDR3 DNA sequence: TGTGCCAGCAGCGGGGGGCACTGGGAGACCCAGTACTTC. Amino acids: CASSGGHWETQYF.

V gene TRBV28 combines with J gene TRBJ1-4, with D tentatively TRBD1 (5 bases). Trimming removed 7 bases from V and 5 bases from J, with 17 bases in between. The germline gives CDR1 MDHEN, CDR2 SYDVKM. The CDR3 consists of 15 residues. The CDR3 sequence is CASTQPGGINEKLFF. The CDR3 coding sequence is TGTGCCAGCACCCAACCCGGGGGGATCAATGAAAAACTGTTTTTT.

V gene TRBV5-1 combines with J gene TRBJ2-5; no reliable D call. Trimming took off 3 bases at V and 2 bases at J, with 11 bases between the two ends. The CDR3 is made up of 14 amino acids. Looked up from germline, CDR1 is SGHRS and CDR2 is YFSETQ. CDR3 sequence reads: CASSWSAPQETQYF. The CDR3 bases are TGCGCCAGCAGCTGGTCGGCCCCTCAAGAGACCCAGTACTTC.

The chain has TRBV6-5 and TRBJ2-3; D call uncertain. There are 16 residues in the CDR3. The germline V gene encodes CDR1 MNHEY and CDR2 SVGAGI. Trimming cost V 2 bases and J 0 bases, with 12 bases left between them. The CDR3 reads CASSYRTDLSTDTQYF. CDR3 in DNA: TGTGCCAGCAGTTACCGGACCGACCTTAGCACAGATACGCAGTATTTT.

V usage is TRBV10-3 and J usage is TRBJ2-7; D gene uncertain. The germline V and J ends were trimmed by 6 bases and 5 bases, with 17 bases remaining between them. The length of the CDR3 is 14 residues. Per the germline V gene, CDR1 is ENHRY and CDR2 is SYGVKD. The CDR3: CAISVESIRDEQYF. DNA for the CDR3: TGTGCCATCAGCGTCGAAAGTATTCGGGACGAGCAGTACTTC.

V usage is TRBV5-5 and J usage is TRBJ1-1; unclear D gene. Germline CDR1 SGHKS, CDR2 YYEKEE (reference sequence). The CDR3 runs to 16 residues. The V end lost 0 bases, the J end lost 3 bases, and 15 bases lay between the germline ends. The CDR3, as DNA: TGTGCCAGCAGCTTGGCCCTAGCAGGTACCTACACTGAAGCTTTCTTT. Protein sequence: CASSLALAGTYTEAFF.

J is TRBJ1-4 and V is TRBV5-4; the match to TRBD1 covers 9 bases. The CDR3 runs 15 residues. V was clipped by 3 bases and J by 4 bases; unmatched bases: 4. In germline, CDR1 is SGHNT, CDR2 YYREEE (reference sequence). CDR3 loop: CASSSKGQGNEKLFF. The CDR3 DNA follows: TGTGCCAGCAGCTCAAAGGGACAGGGTAATGAAAAACTGTTTTTT. Full variable domain (missing parts from reference TRBV5-4 and TRBJ1-4): ETGVTQSPTHLIKTRGQQVTLRCSSQSGHNTVSWYQQALGQGPQFIFQYYREEENGRGNFPPRFSGLQFPNYSSELNVNALELDDSALYLCASSSKGQGNEKLFFGSGTQLSVL.

The V call is TRBV30, the J call TRBJ1-3; tentative D call: TRBD1 (5 bases). The CDR3 is 14 residues long. Germline CDR1 reads GTSNPN; CDR2 reads SVGIG (reference sequence). V shed 5 bases and J shed 0 bases, with 11 bases lying between them. The CDR3 spells CAWRQGGSGNTIYF. The CDR3 DNA follows: TGTGCCTGGCGGCAGGGTGGCTCTGGAAACACCATATATTTT.

The sample holds one count of this clone. This sequence joins TRBV5-4 and TRBJ2-3; D is unresolved. Germline V lookup: CDR1 SGHNT, CDR2 YYREEE (reference sequence). Between the trimmed V and J ends, which lost 2 bases and 3 bases, there was a span of 16 bases. The CDR3 covers 16 residues. Written as DNA, the CDR3 is TGTGCCAGCAGCTTTAAAACAGTCTCAGGAACAGATACGCAGTATTTT. Translated, it gives CASSFKTVSGTDTQYF.

This clone has a single count. The genes are TRBV2 and TRBJ1-1; tentatively, D is TRBD1 (5 bases). Trimming removed 7 bases from V and 2 bases from J, with 17 bases in between. Germline V gene lookup returns CDR1 SNHLY and CDR2 FYNNEI. The CDR3 contains 15 residues. CDR3 region: CASTRGRGSNTEAFF. CDR3 nucleotides: TGTGCCAGCACTAGGGGTCGGGGATCTAACACTGAAGCTTTCTTT.

The V and J genes are TRBV5-1 and TRBJ2-1; TRBD1 aligns across 8 bases. The J segment lost 0 bases and the V segment lost 7 bases, leaving 6 bases of the junction unmatched. CDR3 length equals 15 residues. Germline lookup yields CDR1 SGHRS and CDR2 YFSETQ. The CDR3 sequence is CASRDTGGSYNEQFF. For the CDR3, the DNA is TGCGCCAGCCGGGATACAGGGGGCTCCTACAATGAGCAGTTCTTC.

The chain employs TRBV28 and TRBJ2-7, with unresolved D. The CDR3 has 12 amino acids. The germline V and J ends were trimmed by 5 bases and 7 bases, with 12 bases remaining between them. The germline CDR1 and CDR2 sequences are MDHEN and SYDVKM. In nucleotides, the CDR3 is TGTGCCAGCAGTCTCTACAAGGGAGAGCAGTACTTC. This sequence encodes CASSLYKGEQYF.

The chain employs TRBV6-5 and TRBJ1-2; TRBD1 agrees at 7 bases. V lost 2 bases and J lost 4; bases outside the gene matches: 4. The germline CDR1 and CDR2 sequences are MNHEY and SVGAGI. The CDR3 spans 14 residues. The CDR3 sequence is CASSYRDSIYGYTF. Written as DNA, the CDR3 is TGTGCCAGCAGTTACCGGGACAGCATCTATGGCTACACCTTC.

The chain has TRBV29-1 and TRBJ2-7, with 10 bases lining up with TRBD2. This CDR3 spans 17 amino acids. V lost 5 bases to trimming and J lost 3 bases; unmatched junction nucleotides: 16. Germline CDR1 and CDR2: SQVTM and ANQGSEA. In DNA form, the CDR3 reads TGCAGCGTTTTTTCGATTGCCGTGGTAGCGGGGGGCTACGAGCAGTACTTC. Its protein product is CSVFSIAVVAGGYEQYF.

The chain joins TRBV18 to TRBJ1-2, with unresolved D. Trimming took off 2 bases at V and 7 bases at J, with 20 bases between the two ends. The germline V gene encodes CDR1 KGHSH and CDR2 LQKENI. The CDR3 covers 16 residues. The CDR3 protein is CASSPTSTGFYGGYTF. The CDR3 DNA is TGTGCCAGCTCACCAACTTCGACGGGTTTCTATGGTGGCTACACCTTC.

The chain combines TRBV29-1 with TRBJ2-3; 13 bases are shared with TRBD2. The J segment lost 1 base and the V segment lost 3 bases, leaving 1 base of the junction unmatched. The germline V gene has CDR1 SQVTM and CDR2 ANQGSEA. This CDR3 is 15 amino acids long. The CDR3 coding sequence is TGCAGCGTTGATGGGACTAGCGGGGGCACAGATACGCAGTATTTT. Amino acid sequence: CSVDGTSGGTDTQYF.

For this clone: The junction shows a germline mismatch at one end, possibly a read error. The gene calls are TRBV30 and TRBJ2-3, with D maybe TRBD1 (7 bases). This CDR3 is built from 13 residues. The germline V gene encodes CDR1 GTSNPN and CDR2 SVGIG (reference sequence). The CDR3 loop reads CAWDAMEGAHGDF. CDR3 nucleotides: TGTGCCTGGGACGCGATGGAGGGGGCTCACGGGGATTTT. Together with reference TRBV30 and TRBJ2-3, the CDR3 gives the full variable domain: SQTIHQWPATLVQPVGSPLSLECTVEGTSNPNLYWYRQAAGRGLQLLFYSVGIGQISSEVPQNLSASRPQDRQFILSSKKLLLSDSGFYLCAWDAMEGAHGDFGPGTRLTVL.

The gene calls are TRBV15 and TRBJ2-3, with D unresolved. V was shortened by 4 bases and J by 6 bases, with 8 bases between the two germline ends. The CDR3 length is 12 residues. CDR1 and CDR2 from the germline V gene are LNHNV and YYDKDF (reference sequence). CDR3 residues: CATSKLEDTQYF. CDR3 coding DNA: TGTGCCACCAGCAAACTGGAGGATACGCAGTATTTT.

The chain links TRBV7-8 to TRBJ1-2, with D tentatively TRBD1 (5 bases). Germline V lookup: CDR1 SGHVS, CDR2 FQNEAQ. The CDR3 has 13 residues. Between the trimmed V and J ends, which lost 2 bases and 4 bases, there was a span of 8 bases. CDR3 protein: CASSLSGSYGYTF. CDR3 bases: TGTGCCAGCAGCTTATCAGGGAGCTATGGCTACACCTTC.

V gene TRBV10-1 combines with J gene TRBJ2-1; D remains unclear. CDR1 is WNHNN and CDR2 is SYGVQD in the germline V gene (reference sequence). The CDR3 sequence is 13 residues long. V lost 4 bases and J 0 bases, leaving 4 bases between the germline ends. The CDR3 DNA is TGCGCCAGCAGTGGGGACTCCTACAATGAGCAGTTCTTC. It specifies CASSGDSYNEQFF.

The gene calls are TRBV7-6 and TRBJ2-5, with 7 bases that match TRBD2. J gave up 3 bases and V 4 bases, and 8 bases lay outside the gene matches. The CDR3 has 15 residues. Germline V gene sequence: CDR1 SGHVS, CDR2 FNYEAQ. The CDR3 here is CASSSGLGPEETQYF. CDR3 bases: TGTGCCAGCAGCTCCGGACTAGGGCCTGAAGAGACCCAGTACTTC.

The chain uses TRBV19 and TRBJ2-3; 9 nucleotides match TRBD2. Germline V lookup: CDR1 LNHDA, CDR2 SQIVND (reference sequence). The CDR3 sequence is 17 residues long. The junction had 10 bases not matched to a gene; V was cut back by 5 bases and J by 1 base. The CDR3, as DNA: TGTGCCAGTAGTTTCCTCGCGGCTAGCGGGGGCACAGATACGCAGTATTTT. Encoded protein: CASSFLAASGGTDTQYF.

This chain joins TRBV18 and TRBJ2-5; a possible D gene is TRBD2 (5 bases). CDR3 length: 15 residues. Trimming took 5 bases from V and 4 from J, leaving 17 bases between them. Germline V CDR1 and CDR2: KGHSH, LQKENI. CDR3: CASSITMGEGETQYF. CDR3 sequence (DNA): TGTGCCAGCTCAATCACGATGGGCGAGGGAGAGACCCAGTACTTC.